A selection of T cell receptor beta chains follows, all from one sample in a study of CD8+CD57+ T cells in acquired aplastic anemia. TCRdb passed the reads through MiXCR, listing each CDR3 protein once. The sample includes a few hundred thousand distinct CDR3 sequences, around 33% of them seen just once. Sample: sorted CD4+, CD8+, or CD8+CD57+ T cells (not recorded which) from PBMCs. These receptors all stem from a human donor with aplastic anemia. The CDR3 runs from the conserved cysteine through the conserved F or W. D genes are given only for firm matches. Some rows mark clone size as missing; the rest say once, few, many or name a class of expanded clone.

V: TRBV4-3; D: NA; J: TRBJ2-7; size: NA; DNA: TGCGCCAGCAGCCAAGGAAGAGGGGACTACGAGCAGTACTTC; CDR3: CASSQGRGDYEQYF
V: TRBV20-1; D: NA; J: TRBJ1-6; size: many; DNA: TGCAGTGCTAGAGAGACAGGCAAAAATAATTCACCCCTCCACTTT; CDR3: CSARETGKNNSPLHF
V: TRBV2; D: NA; J: TRBJ1-2; size: many; DNA: TGTGCCAGCAGTGAAACGATGAACTATGGCTACACCTTC; CDR3: CASSETMNYGYTF
V: TRBV11-1; D: TRBD2; J: TRBJ2-3; size: NA; DNA: TGTGCCAGCAGCTTAGCCCTAGCGGGGGGGTCAAGAGATACGCAGTATTTT; CDR3: CASSLALAGGSRDTQYF
V: TRBV15; D: NA; J: TRBJ1-3; size: many; DNA: TGTGCCACCAGCAGGGTAAAGGATGAGGGAAACACCATATATTTT; CDR3: CATSRVKDEGNTIYF
V: TRBV20-1; D: NA; J: TRBJ2-5; size: few; DNA: TGCAGTGCCGAATTGGACGTACAAGAGACCCAGTACTTC; CDR3: CSAELDVQETQYF
V: TRBV11-1; D: TRBD1; J: TRBJ2-5; size: NA; DNA: TGTGCCAGCAGCTTAGGATCGGACCGGGGACAGGGGAACAGAGAGACCCAGTACTTC; CDR3: CASSLGSDRGQGNRETQYF
V: TRBV20-1; D: TRBD1; J: TRBJ1-5; size: many; DNA: TGCAGTGCGACGGACAGGACCCAGGGCAATCAGCCCCAGCATTTT; CDR3: CSATDRTQGNQPQHF
V: TRBV30; D: NA; J: TRBJ1-5; size: once; DNA: TGTGCCTGGAGTGAGCGATCGGGTCCCCGATCGCCCCAGCATTTT; CDR3: CAWSERSGPRSPQHF
V: TRBV20-1; D: NA; J: TRBJ1-2; size: many; DNA: TGCAGTGTTCCGGGACGAACTAACTATGGCTACACCTTC; CDR3: CSVPGRTNYGYTF
V: TRBV2; D: NA; J: TRBJ1-5; size: many; DNA: TGTGCCAGCAGTACATCGGGCAATCAGCCCCAGCATTTT; CDR3: CASSTSGNQPQHF
V: TRBV10-3; D: TRBD2; J: TRBJ2-7; size: NA; DNA: TGTGCCGCTAATGGGGGGGGTGAGCAGTACTTC; CDR3: CAANGGGEQYF
V: TRBV30; D: TRBD1; J: TRBJ2-7; size: few; DNA: TGTGCCTGGAGTGTACTCGGGACAGGGGTGTCTCAGTACTTC; CDR3: CAWSVLGTGVSQYF
V: TRBV7-9; D: TRBD1; J: TRBJ2-7; size: many; DNA: TGTGCCAGCAGCTTGTCCTTCGGACAGGGGATCAACGAGCAGTACTTC; CDR3: CASSLSFGQGINEQYF
V: TRBV24-1; D: TRBD1; J: TRBJ1-5; size: NA; DNA: TGTGCCACCCCCCAGGTTGTAACAAGACAGGGCTATAGGAATCAGCCCCAGCATTTT; CDR3: CATPQVVTRQGYRNQPQHF
V: TRBV20-1; D: NA; J: TRBJ1-2; size: many; DNA: TGCAGTGCTAGAATCAGGGTGGACTATGGCTACACCTTC; CDR3: CSARIRVDYGYTF
V: TRBV27; D: NA; J: TRBJ1-5; size: NA; DNA: TGTGCCAGCAGAACTTTGGGCTATAGCAATCAGCCCCAGCATTTT; CDR3: CASRTLGYSNQPQHF
V: TRBV11-2; D: NA; J: TRBJ1-6; size: many; DNA: TGTGCCAGCAGCCGGATCAGGGGAATTGATTCACCCCTCCACTTT; CDR3: CASSRIRGIDSPLHF
V: TRBV20-1; D: TRBD2; J: TRBJ2-5; size: NA; DNA: TGCAGTGCTAGAGGACTAGCGGGAGGGGGGATGGGTGGGACCCAGTACTTC; CDR3: CSARGLAGGGMGGTQYF
V: TRBV30; D: NA; J: TRBJ1-2; size: few; DNA: TGTGCCTGGAGTGTACTTTTGTACGGCTATGGCTACACCTTC; CDR3: CAWSVLLYGYGYTF
V: TRBV10-3; D: NA; J: TRBJ1-1; size: NA; DNA: TGTGCCTCCGCCGGGACTTCTCGGACTGAAGCTTTCTTT; CDR3: CASAGTSRTEAFF
V: TRBV9; D: TRBD2; J: TRBJ2-5; size: few; DNA: TGTGCCAGCAGCAAAGGGACTAGCGGGAGTGGTGGGGAGACCCAGTACTTC; CDR3: CASSKGTSGSGGETQYF
V: TRBV2; D: TRBD2; J: TRBJ2-1; size: many; DNA: TGTGCCAGCAGCGGACTAGCAAGCTCCTACAATGAGCAGTTCTTC; CDR3: CASSGLASSYNEQFF
V: TRBV12-3/TRBV12-4; D: NA; J: TRBJ2-3; size: NA; DNA: TGTGCCAGCAGTATGGTACAGGGAACTTTTGATACGCAGTATTTT; CDR3: CASSMVQGTFDTQYF
V: TRBV2; D: TRBD1; J: TRBJ2-7; size: many; DNA: TGTGCCAGCAGTGAAAGGACAGGGAGCTCCTACGAGCAGTACTTC; CDR3: CASSERTGSSYEQYF
V: TRBV9; D: NA; J: TRBJ2-7; size: few; DNA: TGTGCCAGCAGCGTAGAGACAGGCTTTACCTACGAGCAGTACTTC; CDR3: CASSVETGFTYEQYF
V: TRBV10-3; D: NA; J: TRBJ1-1; size: many; DNA: TGTGCCATCAGTGAGTTTCAGACTGAAGCTTTCTTT; CDR3: CAISEFQTEAFF
V: TRBV12-3/TRBV12-4; D: NA; J: TRBJ1-5; size: NA; DNA: TGTGCCAGCAGTCGAAGGGACACCCACTATAGCAATCAGCCCCAGCATTTT; CDR3: CASSRRDTHYSNQPQHF
V: TRBV9; D: TRBD2; J: TRBJ2-1; size: NA; DNA: TGTGCCAGCAGCGTCACCGGGACTAGCGGGAGGGCCGGAGAGCAGTTCTTC; CDR3: CASSVTGTSGRAGEQFF
V: TRBV7-2; D: NA; J: TRBJ1-1; size: many; DNA: TGTGCCAGCAGCTTACAGGAGAACACTGAAGCTTTCTTT; CDR3: CASSLQENTEAFF
V: TRBV6-2/TRBV6-3; D: NA; J: TRBJ2-7; size: few; DNA: TGTGCCAGCAAGAAACCACGGGGCTACGAGCAGTACTTC; CDR3: CASKKPRGYEQYF
V: TRBV2; D: TRBD1; J: TRBJ2-7; size: many; DNA: TGTGCCAGCAGTGTCAGGGGGCCATCGGAGCAGTACTTC; CDR3: CASSVRGPSEQYF
V: TRBV6-6; D: TRBD1; J: TRBJ2-1; size: NA; DNA: TGTGCCAGCAGCGGGACAGGGATTCATGAGCAGTTCTTC; CDR3: CASSGTGIHEQFF
V: TRBV10-3; D: TRBD1; J: TRBJ1-5; size: few; DNA: TGTGCCAGCAGTGAACAGGGGGCAAATCAGCCCCAGCATTTT; CDR3: CASSEQGANQPQHF
V: TRBV29-1; D: TRBD1; J: TRBJ2-1; size: many; DNA: TGCAGCGTCACCGGGACAGCTGGAGCTTGGCAGTTCTTC; CDR3: CSVTGTAGAWQFF
V: TRBV12-3/TRBV12-4; D: NA; J: TRBJ2-7; size: few; DNA: TGTGCCAGCAGCAGCACCGTCCTCTACGAGCAGTACTTC; CDR3: CASSSTVLYEQYF
V: TRBV7-8; D: TRBD1; J: TRBJ2-7; size: NA; DNA: TGTGCCAGCAGTTTGACAGGGGGAGGGCAGTACTTC; CDR3: CASSLTGGGQYF
V: TRBV7-3; D: NA; J: TRBJ2-7; size: NA; DNA: TGTGCCAGCAGCGTTTTTGACGGGACCTACGAGCAGTACTTC; CDR3: CASSVFDGTYEQYF
V: TRBV19; D: NA; J: TRBJ1-4; size: many; DNA: TGTGCCAGTAGTCCCGGGGAGAAACTGTTTTTT; CDR3: CASSPGEKLFF
V: TRBV10-3; D: NA; J: TRBJ1-2; size: NA; DNA: TGTGCCAGCAGTTACAACCAAGGTGCGAACTATGGCTACACCTTC; CDR3: CASSYNQGANYGYTF